The rows below give T cell receptor beta chains drawn from one sample of a study of T cells in localized non-small cell lung cancer. Generated by immunoSEQ multiplex PCR, the TCRdb table keeps only in-frame clones and is missing some. The table lists about 33,000 clones, 90% to 95% of them singletons. Here the sequenced sample was PBMCs, taken before any cancer treatment. These receptors all come from a man aged 35-75 years with stage II lung adenocarcinoma. Each CDR3 is given with its conserved first and last residue. D genes are given only for firm matches. Expanded clones are given a class, and other clones once, few, many or no size at all.

v_gene	d_gene	j_gene	len	abundance	CDR3nt	CDR3aa
TRBV6-1	TRBD1	TRBJ2-5	15	-	TGTGCCAGCAGTGGCCGGGACAGCCTCCAAGAGACCCAGTACTTC	CASSGRDSLQETQYF
TRBV7-2	-	TRBJ1-1	13	-	TGTGCCAGCAGCCTAGACGGGTTAGATGAAGCTTTCTTT	CASSLDGLDEAFF
TRBV6-1	TRBD1	TRBJ1-1	14	-	TGTGCCAGCAGTGTTGGACAGGGGAACACTGAAGCTTTCTTT	CASSVGQGNTEAFF
TRBV11-2	-	TRBJ2-5	18	-	TGTGCCAGCAGCTCTATATGGTCCTCGGGGCGCACCCAAGAGACCCAGTACTTC	CASSSIWSSGRTQETQYF
TRBV19	TRBD1	TRBJ1-2	16	-	TGTGCCAGTAGTCAAACCGCGGGACAGGGTAACTATGGCTACACCTTC	CASSQTAGQGNYGYTF
TRBV6-4	-	TRBJ1-5	17	-	TGTGCCAGCAGTGACGTCGACCAGGGCAGTAGCAATCAGCCCCAGCATTTT	CASSDVDQGSSNQPQHF
TRBV5-6	TRBD1	TRBJ2-7	15	medium-sized	TGTGCCAGCAGCCGCACAGGGGGCTTCGTCCACGAGCAGTACTTC	CASSRTGGFVHEQYF
TRBV5-1	-	TRBJ2-6	16	few	TGCGCCAGCAGCCAGGGGCAGGAAGCTGGGGCCAACGTCCTGACTTTC	CASSQGQEAGANVLTF
TRBV11-1	TRBD1	TRBJ2-3	15	-	TGTGCCAGCAGCCCCGGGACAGCAAGCACAGATACGCAGTATTTT	CASSPGTASTDTQYF
TRBV29-1	TRBD1	TRBJ2-3	14	-	TGCAGCGTTGAACCGGGACAGGGGTTCTCTACGCAGTATTTT	CSVEPGQGFSTQYF
TRBV6-5	TRBD2	TRBJ2-7	14	-	TGTGCCAGCAGAGCTAGCGGGAACTCCTACGAGCAGTACTTC	CASRASGNSYEQYF
TRBV7-3	-	TRBJ1-1	16	-	TGTGCCAGCAGCCCATCTTCTGCCCAGGGTATCACTGAAGCTTTCTTT	CASSPSSAQGITEAFF
TRBV7-8	TRBD2	TRBJ2-5	15	-	TGTGCCAGCAGCGTCCCTACTAGCGGAGAAGAGACCCAGTACTTC	CASSVPTSGEETQYF
TRBV30	-	TRBJ2-1	14	-	TGTGCCTGGAGTGGCTTTTTACCCTACAATGAGCAGTTCTTC	CAWSGFLPYNEQFF
TRBV7-8	-	TRBJ2-1	13	-	TGTGCCAGCAGCCCCCTCCTGGGAAATGAGCAGTTCTTC	CASSPLLGNEQFF
TRBV27	TRBD2	TRBJ2-7	15	once	TGTGCCAGCAGTCCCCTAGCGGGGCCGGGGGCCGAGCAGTACTTC	CASSPLAGPGAEQYF
TRBV12-5	TRBD1	TRBJ1-4	16	-	TGTGCTAGTGGTTTGGGACAGGGCACAACTAATGAAAAACTGTTTTTT	CASGLGQGTTNEKLFF
TRBV27	TRBD2	TRBJ2-1	14	-	TGTGCCAGCAGTTTAACGGGACTAGCGAATGAGCAGTTCTTC	CASSLTGLANEQFF
TRBV6-1	-	TRBJ2-1	14	-	TGTGCCAGCAGTGATGGCTTCCGGGGCAATGAGCAGTTCTTC	CASSDGFRGNEQFF
TRBV10-3	TRBD2	TRBJ2-7	16	once	TGTGCCATCAGCTCAACTAGCGGGAGGGCCCCCTACGAGCAGTACTTC	CAISSTSGRAPYEQYF
TRBV11-2	-	TRBJ1-2	14	-	TGTGCCAGCAGCTTTGATTTGGGAGGGGATGGCTACACCTTC	CASSFDLGGDGYTF
TRBV18	TRBD2	TRBJ2-1	15	once	TGTGCCAGCTCACTTAACCAGCGGGGTCCCGGCGAGCAGTTCTTC	CASSLNQRGPGEQFF
TRBV5-6	-	TRBJ2-1	15	-	TGTGCCAGCAGCTTTGGGACACCGGAGGAGGATGAGCAGTTCTTC	CASSFGTPEEDEQFF
TRBV10-2	TRBD1	TRBJ2-5	15	-	TGCGCCAGCAGTGATTGGACAGGGGCCTGGGAGACCCAGTACTTC	CASSDWTGAWETQYF
TRBV11-2	-	TRBJ2-7	16	-	TGTGCCAGCAGGGTCATTACGGGAAACAGAACCTACGAGCAGTACTTC	CASRVITGNRTYEQYF
TRBV5-4	-	TRBJ2-7	12	once	TGTGCCACCTCGGACGAACGGAGGAGGCAGTACTTC	CATSDERRRQYF
TRBV28	-	TRBJ2-3	16	-	TGTGCCAGCAGCCGCAGGTGGACAGACGACACAGATACGCAGTATTTT	CASSRRWTDDTDTQYF
TRBV10-1	TRBD2	TRBJ2-7	14	-	TGCGCCAGCAGCCCGGGACTAGCGGGAGAAGAGCAGTACTTC	CASSPGLAGEEQYF
TRBV10-1	-	TRBJ2-1	14	few	TGCGCCACGAGGCAAGAGCCAGGGCTGGGTGAGCAGTTCTTC	CATRQEPGLGEQFF
TRBV7-2	-	TRBJ2-1	15	-	TGTGCCAGCAGGGGGGTTCACAGCTCCTACAATGAGCAGTTCTTC	CASRGVHSSYNEQFF
TRBV28	-	TRBJ2-5	14	-	TGTGCCAGCAGTTCCTCCTCAGGAGCAGAGACCCAGTACTTC	CASSSSSGAETQYF
TRBV6-1	-	TRBJ1-1	16	-	TGTGCCAGCAGTGCCCTGGCAGGGGACATGAACACTGAAGCTTTCTTT	CASSALAGDMNTEAFF
TRBV5-1	-	TRBJ1-3	17	-	TGCGCCAGCAGCTCGTCCCTCTCCGGGACATCCGGAAACACCATATATTTT	CASSSSLSGTSGNTIYF
TRBV10-3	-	TRBJ1-3	14	-	TGTGCCATCAGTGACCCAGGGGATGGAAACACCATATATTTT	CAISDPGDGNTIYF
TRBV5-1	-	TRBJ2-2	14	-	TGCGCCAGCAGCCTTCGCCAGGGGGGCGGGGAGCTGTTTTTT	CASSLRQGGGELFF
TRBV19	-	TRBJ1-2	15	-	TGTGCCAGTAGGGGAGACGGGATGATCGCGTTTGGCTACACCTTC	CASRGDGMIAFGYTF
TRBV28	-	TRBJ2-7	14	-	TGTGCCAGCAGTTTTACCGGGGGGCCCTACGAGCAGTACTTC	CASSFTGGPYEQYF
TRBV9	-	TRBJ2-7	14	-	TGTGCCAGCAGCGTACGGGACGTGTCCTACGAGCAGTACTTC	CASSVRDVSYEQYF
TRBV28	-	TRBJ2-7	13	-	TGTGCCAGCGAACCGGGAGTGAGGTACGAGCAGTACTTC	CASEPGVRYEQYF
TRBV6-5	-	TRBJ2-2	13	-	TGTGCCAGCAGGACAACGAACACCGGGGAGCTGTTTTTT	CASRTTNTGELFF
TRBV19	TRBD1	TRBJ2-3	21	-	TGTGCCAGTAGTAGACAGGGCATCTTAGGACGGAGAGGTGGGGGAACAGATACGCAGTATTTT	CASSRQGILGRRGGGTDTQYF
TRBV6-5	TRBD1	TRBJ1-2	14	once	TGTGCCAGCAGTCGAGGACAGGGTCTCTATGGCTACACCTTC	CASSRGQGLYGYTF
TRBV6-6	TRBD1	TRBJ1-4	14	-	TGTGCCAGCAAGACAGGGGGGGGAAATGAAAAACTGTTTTTT	CASKTGGGNEKLFF
TRBV5-1	-	TRBJ2-1	15	-	TGCGCCAGCAGCTTGGAAGGGGGTTCGGGGAATGAGCAGTTCTTC	CASSLEGGSGNEQFF
TRBV6-6	-	TRBJ1-1	12	-	TGTGCCAGCAGCTCCAACGCGGGTTCAGCTTTCTTT	CASSSNAGSAFF
TRBV7-2	-	TRBJ1-1	15	-	TGTGCCAGCAGACCCGAAACAGGGTGGGACACTGAAGCTTTCTTT	CASRPETGWDTEAFF
TRBV5-1	TRBD1	TRBJ1-1	17	-	TGCGCCAGCAGCTCCCCCGGGACAGGGGTGGCTAACACTGAAGCTTTCTTT	CASSSPGTGVANTEAFF
TRBV28	TRBD1	TRBJ1-1	16	-	TGTGCCAGCAGTTCCCACGTGGACAGGGGCACGACTGAAGCTTTCTTT	CASSSHVDRGTTEAFF
TRBV10-3	TRBD1	TRBJ2-1	19	-	TGTGCCATCAGTGAGGGTAGGGGACAGGGGGCTCGCTCCTACAATGAGCAGTTCTTC	CAISEGRGQGARSYNEQFF
TRBV9	TRBD1	TRBJ2-1	15	-	TGTGCCAGCAGCGTCGGGACAGGGGGGTACAATGAGCAGTTCTTC	CASSVGTGGYNEQFF
TRBV25-1	TRBD2	TRBJ2-4	12	-	TGTGCCAGCAGTGTACCGGGGGGCATTCAGTACTTC	CASSVPGGIQYF
TRBV28	-	TRBJ1-1	16	-	TGTGCCAGCAGTTTATCTGACGGTAAGATGAACACTGAAGCTTTCTTT	CASSLSDGKMNTEAFF